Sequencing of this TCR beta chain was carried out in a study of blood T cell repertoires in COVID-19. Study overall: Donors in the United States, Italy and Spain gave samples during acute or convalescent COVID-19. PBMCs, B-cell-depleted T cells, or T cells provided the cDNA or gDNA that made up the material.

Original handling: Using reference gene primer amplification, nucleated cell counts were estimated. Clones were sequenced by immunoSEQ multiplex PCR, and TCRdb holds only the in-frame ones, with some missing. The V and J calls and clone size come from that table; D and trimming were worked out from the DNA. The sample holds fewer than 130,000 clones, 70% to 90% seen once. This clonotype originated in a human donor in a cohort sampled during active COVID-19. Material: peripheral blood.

CDR3 protein: CASSLTGGQSMGNQPQHF. The CDR3, as DNA: TGTGCCAGCAGTTTAACCGGAGGACAGTCCATGGGCAATCAGCCCCAGCATTTT. The V call is TRBV28, the J call TRBJ1-5, with D possibly matching TRBD1 (6 bases). V lost 2 bases, J lost 2 bases, and 19 bases lay in between. The length of the CDR3 is 18 residues. Germline CDR1 MDHEN, CDR2 SYDVKM.